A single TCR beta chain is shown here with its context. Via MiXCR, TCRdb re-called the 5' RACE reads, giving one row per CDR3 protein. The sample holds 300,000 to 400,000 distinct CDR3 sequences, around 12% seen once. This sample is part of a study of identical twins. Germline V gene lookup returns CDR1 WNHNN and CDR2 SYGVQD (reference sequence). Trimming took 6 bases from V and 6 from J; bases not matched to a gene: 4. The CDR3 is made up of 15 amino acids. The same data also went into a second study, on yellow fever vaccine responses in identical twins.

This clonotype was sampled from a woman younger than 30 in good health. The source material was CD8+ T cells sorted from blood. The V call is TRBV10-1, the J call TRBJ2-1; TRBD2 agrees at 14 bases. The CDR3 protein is CASSGLAGGLNEQFF. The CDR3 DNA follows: TGCGCCAGCAGCGGACTAGCGGGAGGCCTCAATGAGCAGTTCTTC.